This T cell receptor (beta chain) comes out of a study of T cells in Graves' hyperthyroidism and ophthalmopathy (dated by TCRdb to between 2018 and 2021). General notes on the study: Peripheral blood was collected at initial diagnosis, before any treatment. Once sampling was done, hyperthyroidism patients were given methimazole at a starting dose of 30 mg daily, whereas ophthalmopathy patients were given high-dose intravenous methylprednisolone. In roughly six Graves' hyperthyroidism patients, the study also compared T-cell repertoires from thyroid tissue with T-cell repertoires from blood. A discovery cohort of about a hundred patients, roughly 45 with Graves' ophthalmopathy and 55 to 60 with stable Graves' hyperthyroidism, was used to find distinguishing TCR V-J signatures. Whether ophthalmopathy could be predicted prospectively was tested in an independent validation cohort made up of under 20 hyperthyroidism patients plus 17 patients who later progressed to ophthalmopathy. The roughly 94 discovery patients were randomly split 7:3 into training and test sets. TCR Vbeta CDR3 sequencing of 120 to 150 peripheral blood samples (approximately 44 ophthalmopathy, 75 hyperthyroidism and around 17 progressor patients) is reported in the paper. The paper's findings and limits, for the study overall: Most expanded thyroid clonotypes (frequency above 0.001) were also detected in blood, suggesting blood repertoires may reflect thyroid immune responses. No statistical method was used to set the sample size in advance, and investigators knew the group allocation. Ophthalmopathy was separated from stable hyperthyroidism by a 13 V-J signature model, with 87.88% sensitivity and roughly 84% specificity obtained in cross-validation and 80%/75% obtained in testing. In validation, the model predicted progression to ophthalmopathy a median of approximately 6.3 months before onset, with around 70% sensitivity and roughly 79% specificity.

V loses 3 bases of germline sequence and J loses 9 bases, and the interval between the two ends is 21 bases. CDR1 and CDR2 are drawn from the germline V gene (reference sequence): SEHNR, FQNEAQ. The CDR3 spans 16 residues, from the cysteine through the phenylalanine. Here the CDR3 DNA is all that survives: 48 bases in frame from base 1. The TCR beta CDR3 regions were amplified from the RNA transcripts. The first round of RT-PCR for the TCR CDR3 was performed with the HTBI primer set and the Qiagen OneStep RT-PCR kit. Libraries were constructed in a second round of multiplex PCR, after which size selection and purification were carried out. Libraries were sequenced paired-end with 100 bp reads on an Illumina HiSeq2000. The paper's data handling went like this. Raw data were processed with SOAPnuke, discarding reads with adapters, uncalled bases, mean Phred below 15, or no exact constant-primer or identifier match. COPE v1.2.5 was used to merge high-quality paired reads, and clonotypes were defined as unique nucleotide sequences. Clonotypes were aligned to IMGT TRBV, TRBD and TRBJ reference segments using MiTCR v1.1. The analysis was restricted to V-J combinations with a frequency above 0.0001, which together covered 99.2% of the repertoires. A TCS score was defined as the ratio of F50 (clonal expansion) to E x V (chaos), with BLOSUM62-based TCRdist applied between CDR3 peptides within each V-J. Welch's t-statistics and random forest reduced 514 V-J features to roughly 13, which were used in a naive Bayes classifier (R e1071). TCRdb reworked the public reads: Q25 trimming with fastp, MiXCR clone assembly, productive beta chains retained. Rows are combined by CDR3 protein, so each entry shows the most common genes and DNA. The V and J calls follow TCRdb's processing rather than the paper's. Here the sample has approximately 530,000 distinct CDR3 sequences; about 20% occur a single time. The top ten clonotypes cover roughly 47% of the sample.

Ophthalmopathy patients had moderately to severely active disease, with a Clinical Activity Score of 3 or more, a NOSPECS grade of 4 or more, and a disease duration of less than 3 months. Any patient with an uncontrolled infection, another autoimmune disease, pregnancy or lactation was excluded. Clinical symptoms, serum thyroxine and TRAb, thyroid ultrasound, and orbital computed tomography formed the basis for the diagnoses. PBMCs were separated from approximately 10 ml of fresh peripheral blood using Ficoll-Paque density gradient centrifugation. Total RNA was extracted using Trizol reagent, and RNA quality was assessed on an Agilent 2100 Bioanalyzer. A remark on this clonotype: Its antigen is not yet known. Per-base quality was not reported, and no clone a single base away is much larger than it.

The V and J genes are TRBV7-9 and TRBJ2-1, with no D gene named confidently. The sample comprised blood. This receptor was taken from a man between 35 and 55 years old with Graves' ophthalmopathy. For the CDR3, the sequence is CASSFSPAQARSEQFF. The nucleotide sequence is given as TGTGCCAGCAGCTTTTCCCCCGCGCAGGCCCGCAGTGAGCAGTTCTTC.